This TCR beta chain is from a study of blood T cell dynamics during melanoma immunotherapy. Looking at the study overall: Patients with metastatic melanoma got pembrolizumab or nivolumab-ipilimumab as first-line care.

The CDR3 has 14 residues. Trimming pared 5 bases from V and 0 bases from J, leaving 9 bases between. The germline gives CDR1 SGDLS, CDR2 YYNGEE. Broader study findings: Cell-free DNA CDR3 sequences most resembled the immune-effector CD8+ subset, which was also most clonal.

The assay received all extracted DNA from sorted CD8+ subsets. TCRdb's table, derived via immunoSEQ multiplex PCR, lists solely in-frame clones and lacks some. The table shows fewer than 20,000 clones, with approximately 94% occurring only once. Documented time point: week 3, after first cycle of checkpoint inhibitor. Samples come from before therapy and from week 3 after the first blockade cycle. Notes on this clone: Its antigen is undetermined.

The specimen was effector memory CD8+ T cells from blood, collected from a patient treated with checkpoint blockade. The receptor's source is a human donor with melanoma. The chain has TRBV9 and TRBJ2-1, with D unresolved. The CDR3 nucleotides read TGTGCCAGCAGTAGGACCAGCTCCTACAATGAGCAGTTCTTC. It yields the protein CASSRTSSYNEQFF.